The sequence of this T cell receptor beta chain was determined in a study of blood T cells in healthy people across ages. CDR1 is MNHEY and CDR2 is SMNVEV in the germline V gene (reference sequence). Trimming pared 7 bases from V and 2 bases from J, leaving 11 bases between. The CDR3 has 13 residues. Sample-barcoded 5' priming and a J-beta primer mix drove a second PCR of roughly 6 to 12 cycles. TCRdb re-called the 5' RACE reads with MiXCR, one entry per CDR3 protein. The profile shows about 2 million distinct CDR3 sequences, about 50% of them singletons. The chain has TRBV27 and TRBJ1-2; the D gene is possibly TRBD1 (6 bases). The receptor comes from a woman in her 40s in good health. The sample taken for sequencing was blood. Here the CDR3 DNA reads TGTGCCAGCAAGGGGACACTGAACTATGGCTACACCTTC. The encoded protein is CASKGTLNYGYTF.